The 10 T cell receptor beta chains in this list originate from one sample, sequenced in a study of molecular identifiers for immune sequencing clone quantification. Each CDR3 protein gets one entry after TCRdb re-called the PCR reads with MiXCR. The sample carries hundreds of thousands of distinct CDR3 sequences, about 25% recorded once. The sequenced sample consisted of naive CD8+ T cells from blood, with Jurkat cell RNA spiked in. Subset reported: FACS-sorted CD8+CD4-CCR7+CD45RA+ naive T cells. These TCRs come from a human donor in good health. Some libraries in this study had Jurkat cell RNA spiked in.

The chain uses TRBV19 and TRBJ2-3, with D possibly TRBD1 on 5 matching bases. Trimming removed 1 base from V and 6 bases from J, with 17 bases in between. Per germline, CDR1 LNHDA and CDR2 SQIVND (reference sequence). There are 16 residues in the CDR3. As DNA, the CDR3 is TGTGCCAGTAGTATAGGTGTCCAGGGCGATACGGATACGCAGTATTTT. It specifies CASSIGVQGDTDTQYF.

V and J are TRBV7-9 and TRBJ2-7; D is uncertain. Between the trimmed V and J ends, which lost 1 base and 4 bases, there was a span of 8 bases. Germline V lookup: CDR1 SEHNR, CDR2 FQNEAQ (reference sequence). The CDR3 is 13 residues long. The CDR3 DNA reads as TGTGCCAGCAGCTTAGTGCGAGTGTACGAGCAGTACTTC. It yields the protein CASSLVRVYEQYF.

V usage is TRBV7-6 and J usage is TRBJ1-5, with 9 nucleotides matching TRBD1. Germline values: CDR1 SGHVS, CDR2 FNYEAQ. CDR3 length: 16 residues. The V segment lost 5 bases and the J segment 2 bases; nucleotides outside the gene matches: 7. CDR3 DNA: TGTGCCAGCAGCGAAGACAGGGGGGTGGGCAATCAGCCCCAGCATTTT. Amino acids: CASSEDRGVGNQPQHF.

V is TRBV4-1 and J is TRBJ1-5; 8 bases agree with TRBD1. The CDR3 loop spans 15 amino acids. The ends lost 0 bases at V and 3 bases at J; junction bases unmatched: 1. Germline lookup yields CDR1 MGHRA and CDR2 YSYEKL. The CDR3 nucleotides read TGCGCCAGCAGCCAAGAGGACAGGGTCAATCAGCCCCAGCATTTT. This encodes CASSQEDRVNQPQHF.

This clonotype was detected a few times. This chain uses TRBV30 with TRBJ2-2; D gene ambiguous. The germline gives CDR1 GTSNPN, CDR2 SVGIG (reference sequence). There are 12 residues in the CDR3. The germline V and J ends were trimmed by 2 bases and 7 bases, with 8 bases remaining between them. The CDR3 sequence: CAWSIVHGELFF. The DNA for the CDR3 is TGTGCCTGGAGTATAGTTCACGGGGAGCTGTTTTTT.

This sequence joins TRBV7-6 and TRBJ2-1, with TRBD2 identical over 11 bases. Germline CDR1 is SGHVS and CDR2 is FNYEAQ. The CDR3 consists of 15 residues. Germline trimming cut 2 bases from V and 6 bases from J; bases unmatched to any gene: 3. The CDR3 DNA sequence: TGTGCCAGCAGCTTAACTAGCGGGGGACCCAATGAGCAGTTCTTC. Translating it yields CASSLTSGGPNEQFF.

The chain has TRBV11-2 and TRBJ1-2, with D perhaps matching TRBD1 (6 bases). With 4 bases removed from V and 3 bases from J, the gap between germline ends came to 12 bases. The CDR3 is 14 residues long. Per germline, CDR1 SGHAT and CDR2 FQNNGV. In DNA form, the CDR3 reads TGTGCCAGCAGCTGGGGGCGGGGATACTATGGCTACACCTTC. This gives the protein CASSWGRGYYGYTF. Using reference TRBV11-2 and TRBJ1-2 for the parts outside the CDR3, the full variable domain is EAGVAQSPRYKIIEKRQSVAFWCNPISGHATLYWYQQILGQGPKLLIQFQNNGVVDDSQLPKDRFSAERLKGVDSTLKIQPAKLEDSAVYLCASSWGRGYYGYTFGSGTRLTVV.

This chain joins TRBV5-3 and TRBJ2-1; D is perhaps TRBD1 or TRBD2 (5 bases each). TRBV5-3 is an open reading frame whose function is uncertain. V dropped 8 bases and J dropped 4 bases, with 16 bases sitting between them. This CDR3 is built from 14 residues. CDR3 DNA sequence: TGTGCCAGCCGGGACGGAGTACCATACAATGAGCAGTTCTTC. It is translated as CASRDGVPYNEQFF.

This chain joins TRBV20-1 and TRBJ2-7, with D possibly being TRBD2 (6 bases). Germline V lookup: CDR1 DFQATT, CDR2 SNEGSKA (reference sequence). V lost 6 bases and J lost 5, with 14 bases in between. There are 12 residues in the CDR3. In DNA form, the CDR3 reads TGCAGTGCCATAGACGGGACTCACGAGCAGTACTTC. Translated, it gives CSAIDGTHEQYF.

The CDR3 DNA sequence: TGTGCCAGCGGCGGGACGGGACAGATAGATGGCTACACCTTC. It specifies CASGGTGQIDGYTF. The chain is built from TRBV7-9 and TRBJ1-2; 7 nucleotides align to TRBD1. The CDR3 totals 14 residues. V dropped 8 bases and J dropped 6; count of bases not matched to a gene: 12. Per germline, CDR1 SEHNR and CDR2 FQNEAQ (reference sequence).